This TCR beta chain was identified during a study of cytomegalovirus exposure and HLA in healthy donors. Germline V gene lookup returns CDR1 WSHSY and CDR2 SAAADI. V dropped 5 bases and J dropped 4; count of bases not matched to a gene: 2. The CDR3 is 14 amino acids. To note about this clone: Its target is unknown.

60 Vbeta and 13 Jbeta primers were used in PCR. The table came from immunoSEQ multiplex PCR; TCRdb's copy has only in-frame clones and leaves some out. The repertoire shows 65,000 to 90,000 clones; the top ten hold approximately 3.8%. Broader study findings: Reportedly, TCR beta sequences accurately predicted HLA-A and HLA-B alleles in most subjects. In vitro testing confirmed a few CMV-associated chains as specific for CMV antigens. Rare TCR sequences predominated, though certain public TCRs were found in many donors.

Sequencing used PBMCs. The chain has TRBV10-2 and TRBJ2-5; 12 nucleotides line up with TRBD2. The receptor was isolated from a female donor in good health and CMV-seropositive. The CDR3 sequence: CASSPTSGRETQYF. The CDR3 DNA reads TGCGCCAGCAGTCCGACTAGCGGGAGAGAGACCCAGTACTTC.